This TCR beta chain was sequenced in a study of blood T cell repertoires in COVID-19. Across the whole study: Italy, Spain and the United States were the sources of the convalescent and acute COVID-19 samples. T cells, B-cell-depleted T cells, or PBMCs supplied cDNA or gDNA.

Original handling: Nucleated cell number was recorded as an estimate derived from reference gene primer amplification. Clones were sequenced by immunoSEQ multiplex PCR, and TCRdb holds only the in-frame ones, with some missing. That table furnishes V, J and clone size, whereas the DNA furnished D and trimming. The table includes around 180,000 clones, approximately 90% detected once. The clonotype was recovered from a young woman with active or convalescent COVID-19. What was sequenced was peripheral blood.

The CDR3 nucleotides read TGTGCCAGCAGCTACCCAGGAGGAACGCAGTATTTT. Translation: CASSYPGGTQYF. The rearrangement joins TRBV5-4 to TRBJ2-3, with a possible D match to TRBD2 (5 bases). Germline V CDR1 and CDR2: SGHNT, YYREEE (reference sequence). CDR3 length equals 12 residues. V was pared by 3 bases and J by 9 bases, with 11 bases between.